This T cell receptor beta chain was captured in a study of blood T cell repertoires in COVID-19. Study details: In each case, the material was cDNA or gDNA derived from T cells, B-cell-depleted T cells, or PBMCs.

The V and J ends lost 5 bases and 5 bases, in that order; junction bases with no gene match: 10. The CDR3 is 15 residues long. The germline V gene encodes CDR1 MDHEN and CDR2 SYDVKM. Only in-frame clones appear in the TCRdb table, and some are missing; sequencing was by immunoSEQ multiplex PCR. The data hold more than 200,000 clones, with around 80% observed a single time. This receptor was identified in a woman at least 80 years old with acute or convalescent COVID-19. The genes are TRBV28 and TRBJ2-7, with 9 bases lining up with TRBD2. The sample taken for sequencing was peripheral blood. The CDR3 reads CASSLSPAGGDEQYF. As DNA, the CDR3 is TGTGCCAGCAGTCTTTCCCCAGCGGGAGGAGACGAGCAGTACTTC.